The 20 T cell receptor beta chains below were found in one sample sequenced in a study of cytomegalovirus exposure and HLA in healthy donors. This PCR relied on a set of 60 Vbeta primers and 13 Jbeta primers. TCRdb's copy holds only in-frame clones and misses some; the assay was immunoSEQ multiplex PCR. The sample holds around 130,000 clones, roughly 80% seen once. Sample: PBMCs. The receptors originated from a female donor in good health and CMV-seronegative.

This chain uses TRBV28 with TRBJ2-3, with D possibly being TRBD2 (7 bases). V gave up 6 bases and J gave up 5 bases, with 21 bases separating them. The germline V gene has CDR1 MDHEN and CDR2 SYDVKM. This CDR3 has 16 amino acids. CDR3 nucleotides: TGTGCCAGCAGGTTCGGGGGGCTGAGTAATAGAGATACGCAGTATTTT. Encoded protein: CASRFGGLSNRDTQYF.

The gene calls are TRBV4-1 and TRBJ1-5; D gene ambiguous. V lost 6 bases, J lost 0 bases, and 15 bases lay in between. Germline CDR1 is MGHRA and CDR2 is YSYEKL. This CDR3 is 16 amino acids long. The CDR3 reads CASSLGRSISNQPQHF. The CDR3 DNA sequence: TGCGCCAGCAGTCTGGGCAGGTCTATTAGCAATCAGCCCCAGCATTTT.

The CDR3 loop reads CASSLTGGYEQYF. The CDR3 nucleotides read TGTGCCAGCAGCTTAACAGGGGGATACGAGCAGTACTTC. The chain carries TRBV11-2 and TRBJ2-7; TRBD1 agrees at 8 bases. The germline V gene has CDR1 SGHAT and CDR2 FQNNGV. The CDR3 is 13 amino acids. J was trimmed by 4 bases and V by 2 bases; bases with no gene match: 1.

V and J are TRBV6-1 and TRBJ1-5; D may be TRBD1 (6 bases). The V gene's germline CDR1 is MNHNS and CDR2 SASEGT. The CDR3 loop spans 15 amino acids. V gave up 1 base and J gave up 3 bases, with 10 bases separating them. As DNA, the CDR3 is TGTGCCAGCAGTGAAGGAAGGACAGTCAATCAGCCCCAGCATTTT. Amino acid sequence: CASSEGRTVNQPQHF.

This rearrangement joins TRBV10-2 to TRBJ1-1; TRBD1 might be the D (5 bases). Trimming stripped 7 bases from V and 5 bases from J, with 17 bases between. Germline V gene lookup returns CDR1 WSHSY and CDR2 SAAADI. CDR3 length: 14 residues. The CDR3 loop is CASNAVRVETEAFF. CDR3 sequence (DNA): TGCGCCAGCAATGCCGTCAGGGTGGAAACTGAAGCTTTCTTT.

This clone was seen only a few times. The chain joins TRBV28 to TRBJ1-5; possibly TRBD1 for D (5 bases). This CDR3 has 17 residues. Trimming removed 8 bases from V and 1 base from J, with 21 bases in between. Germline V CDR1 and CDR2: MDHEN, SYDVKM. DNA for the CDR3: TGTGCCAGCCCACCCCATACAGGATTCGAGAGCAATCAGCCCCAGCATTTT. It translates to CASPPHTGFESNQPQHF. Drawing the rest from reference TRBV28 and TRBJ1-5, the complete variable domain is DVKVTQSSRYLVKRTGEKVFLECVQDMDHENMFWYRQDPGLGLRLIYFSYDVKMKEKGDIPEGYSVSREKKERFSLILESASTNQTSMYLCASPPHTGFESNQPQHFGDGTRLSIL.

The rearrangement links TRBV5-4 to TRBJ1-2, with no clear D. The germline V gene encodes CDR1 SGHNT and CDR2 YYREEE (reference sequence). Between the trimmed V and J ends, which lost 1 base and 8 bases, there was a span of 15 bases. This CDR3 has 14 amino acids. CDR3: CASSLPRSAGGYTF. CDR3 DNA sequence: TGTGCCAGCAGCTTGCCTCGGAGTGCTGGCGGCTACACCTTC. The full variable domain, rest sourced from reference TRBV5-4 and TRBJ1-2, is ETGVTQSPTHLIKTRGQQVTLRCSSQSGHNTVSWYQQALGQGPQFIFQYYREEENGRGNFPPRFSGLQFPNYSSELNVNALELDDSALYLCASSLPRSAGGYTFGSGTRLTVV.

The chain recombines TRBV29-1 with TRBJ2-1, with 7 positions matching TRBD2. Germline lookup yields CDR1 SQVTM and CDR2 ANQGSEA. This CDR3 comprises 12 residues. V trimming: 4 bases; J trimming: 7 bases; junction bases outside the gene matches: 4. For the CDR3, the DNA is TGCAGCGTTGTGGGACTATCTAATGAGCAGTTCTTC. Translating it yields CSVVGLSNEQFF.

Concerning this clone itself: A junction boundary mismatches the germline segment, possibly from a read error. This rearrangement joins TRBV7-7 to TRBJ2-5; D remains unclear. Germline CDR1 and CDR2: SSHAT and FNYEAQ (reference sequence). The CDR3 length is 13 residues. The CDR3 protein is CASSSADSETQYF. In nucleotides, the CDR3 is TGTGCTAGCAGCTCGGCTGACTCGGAGACCCAGTACTTC.

The chain combines TRBV6-5 with TRBJ1-2; 9 nucleotides agree with TRBD1. The length of the CDR3 is 16 residues. Trimming took 2 bases from V and 3 from J; bases not matched to a gene: 7. Per germline, CDR1 MNHEY and CDR2 SVGAGI. The CDR3 DNA is TGTGCCAGCAGTTACACACGGGACAGGGAATACTATGGCTACACCTTC. It codes for CASSYTRDREYYGYTF.

This clone came up a few times. V is TRBV19 and J is TRBJ2-1; weak D call: TRBD1 (6 bases). Between the trimmed V and J ends, which lost 6 bases and 5 bases, there was a span of 17 bases. Germline V gene data show CDR1 as LNHDA and CDR2 as SQIVND (reference sequence). This CDR3 has 15 residues. The DNA of the CDR3 is TGTGCCAGTAGGAATCTTGGGGGCGCGGACAATGAGCAGTTCTTC. Translated, it gives CASRNLGGADNEQFF.

This clone was seen more than once but under ten times. V gene TRBV2 combines with J gene TRBJ1-1; D is possibly TRBD1 (5 bases). Trimming stripped 6 bases from V and 1 base from J, with 9 bases between. Per the germline V gene, CDR1 is SNHLY and CDR2 is FYNNEI. This CDR3 comprises 13 residues. CDR3 residues: CASRWGENTEAFF. DNA for the CDR3: TGTGCCAGCAGGTGGGGGGAGAACACTGAAGCTTTCTTT. Based on the CDR3 plus reference TRBV2 and TRBJ1-1, the full variable domain is EPEVTQTPSHQVTQMGQEVILRCVPISNHLYFYWYRQILGQKVEFLVSFYNNEISEKSEIFDDQFSVERPDGSNFTLKIRSTKLEDSAMYFCASRWGENTEAFFGQGTRLTVV.

The count of this clone is one. The V and J genes are TRBV6-5 and TRBJ2-1; TRBD2 aligns across 13 bases. The CDR3 extends over 16 amino acids. The V segment lost 5 bases and the J segment 5 bases; nucleotides outside the gene matches: 6. Germline V gene lookup returns CDR1 MNHEY and CDR2 SVGAGI. This chain's CDR3 is CASSHYGTSGDNEQFF. The DNA for the CDR3 is TGTGCCAGCAGTCACTACGGGACTAGCGGGGACAATGAGCAGTTCTTC.

This rearrangement joins TRBV2 to TRBJ2-1, with D tentatively TRBD1 (6 bases). Germline V gene data show CDR1 as SNHLY and CDR2 as FYNNEI. The CDR3 loop spans 13 amino acids. The V end was cut by 8 bases, the J end by 3 bases, with 11 bases between. CDR3 in amino acids: CASWDTVYNEQFF. In nucleotides, the CDR3 is TGTGCCAGCTGGGACACCGTCTACAATGAGCAGTTCTTC. The full variable domain, in which reference TRBV2 and TRBJ2-1 provide the parts outside the CDR3, is EPEVTQTPSHQVTQMGQEVILRCVPISNHLYFYWYRQILGQKVEFLVSFYNNEISEKSEIFDDQFSVERPDGSNFTLKIRSTKLEDSAMYFCASWDTVYNEQFFGPGTRLTVL.

This clone was recorded once. This sequence joins TRBV6-4 and TRBJ2-3; 9 positions match TRBD2. The germline CDR1 and CDR2 sequences are MRHNA and SNTAGT. V gave up 0 bases and J gave up 4 bases; unmatched junction bases: 8. The CDR3 spans 17 residues. CDR3 bases: TGTGCCAGCAGTGACTCGTTTAGCGGGAGTATGGCAGATACGCAGTATTTT. Translation: CASSDSFSGSMADTQYF.

The chain links TRBV11-2 to TRBJ2-7; D may be TRBD1 (5 bases). This CDR3 region has 15 residues. V was clipped by 1 base and J by 0 bases, with 10 bases between them. CDR1 and CDR2 from the germline V gene are SGHAT and FQNNGV. The CDR3 DNA is TGTGCCAGCAGCTTAGTGACAGCCACCTCCTACGAGCAGTACTTC. Encoded protein: CASSLVTATSYEQYF.

In its sample, this clone was seen a few times. The chain couples TRBV6-1 to TRBJ2-7, with D possibly matching TRBD1 (5 bases). V was trimmed by 1 base and J by 0 bases, leaving 7 bases between them. Germline V CDR1 and CDR2: MNHNS, SASEGT. The CDR3 sequence is 14 residues long. The CDR3 sequence is CASSEGGHSYEQYF. For the CDR3, the DNA is TGTGCCAGCAGTGAAGGCGGACACTCCTACGAGCAGTACTTC.

The chain uses TRBV28 and TRBJ1-2, with D possibly TRBD1 on 6 matching bases. The germline CDR1 and CDR2 sequences are MDHEN and SYDVKM. Trimming removed 5 bases at V and 2 bases at J, with 15 bases between. The CDR3 sequence is 15 residues long. CDR3 DNA: TGTGCCAGCAGTCCTTGGACAGACGCCAACTATGGCTACACCTTC. Its translation: CASSPWTDANYGYTF.

The chain couples TRBV14 to TRBJ2-2; 9 bases line up with TRBD2. V was clipped by 1 base and J by 4 bases; unmatched bases: 7. Per germline, CDR1 SGHDN and CDR2 FVKESK. This CDR3 contains 17 residues. The chain's CDR3 is CASSQAGLAGFTGELFF. The CDR3 nucleotides are TGTGCCAGCAGCCAAGCGGGCCTAGCGGGATTCACCGGGGAGCTGTTTTTT.

This clone has only one observation. V is TRBV2 and J is TRBJ1-2, with 7 bases lining up with TRBD1. CDR1 and CDR2 from the germline V gene are SNHLY and FYNNEI. CDR3 length equals 17 residues. The V and J ends lost 5 bases and 4 bases, in that order; junction bases with no gene match: 16. The CDR3 protein is CASSSAVQGIGSYGYTF. The DNA of the CDR3 is TGTGCCAGCAGTTCTGCCGTACAGGGGATTGGGTCCTATGGCTACACCTTC.